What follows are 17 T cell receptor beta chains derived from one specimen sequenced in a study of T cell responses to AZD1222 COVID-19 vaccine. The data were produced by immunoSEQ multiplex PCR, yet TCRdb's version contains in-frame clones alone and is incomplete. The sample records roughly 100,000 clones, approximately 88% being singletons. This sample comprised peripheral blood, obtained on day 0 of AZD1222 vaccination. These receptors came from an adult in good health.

The CDR3 DNA is TGTGCCAGCAGTTTTCATAGGGCTGGAAACACCATATATTTT. It codes for CASSFHRAGNTIYF. This rearrangement joins TRBV28 to TRBJ1-3; D gene ambiguous. V was clipped by 3 bases and J by 2 bases, with 8 bases between them. Germline CDR1 MDHEN, CDR2 SYDVKM. CDR3 length: 14 amino acids.

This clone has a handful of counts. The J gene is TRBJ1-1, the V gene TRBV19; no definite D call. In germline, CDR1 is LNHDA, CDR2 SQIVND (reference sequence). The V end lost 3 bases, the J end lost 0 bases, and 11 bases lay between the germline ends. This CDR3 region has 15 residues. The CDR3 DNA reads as TGTGCCAGTAGTATCCGCGCAGCCCTGAACACTGAAGCTTTCTTT. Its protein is CASSIRAALNTEAFF.

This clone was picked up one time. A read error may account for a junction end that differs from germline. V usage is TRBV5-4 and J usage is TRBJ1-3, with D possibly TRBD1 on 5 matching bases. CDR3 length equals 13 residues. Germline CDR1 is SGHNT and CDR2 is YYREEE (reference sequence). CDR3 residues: CASSFGFTGQDNF. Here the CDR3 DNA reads TGTGCCAGCAGCTTCGGTTTTACGGGCCAGGACAATTTT.

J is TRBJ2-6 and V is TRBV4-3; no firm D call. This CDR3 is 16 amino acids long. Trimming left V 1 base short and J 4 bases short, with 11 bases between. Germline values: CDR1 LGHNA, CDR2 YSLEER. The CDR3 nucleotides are TGCGCCAGCAGCCAAGGTTTCTCTAGGGGGGCCAACGTCCTGACTTTC. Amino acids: CASSQGFSRGANVLTF.

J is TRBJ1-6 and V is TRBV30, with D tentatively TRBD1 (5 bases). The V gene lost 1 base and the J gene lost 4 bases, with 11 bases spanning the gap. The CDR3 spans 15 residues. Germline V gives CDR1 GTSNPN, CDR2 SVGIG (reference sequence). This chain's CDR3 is CAWSGGGGYNSPLHF. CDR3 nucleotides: TGTGCCTGGAGTGGCGGGGGAGGGTATAATTCACCCCTCCACTTT.

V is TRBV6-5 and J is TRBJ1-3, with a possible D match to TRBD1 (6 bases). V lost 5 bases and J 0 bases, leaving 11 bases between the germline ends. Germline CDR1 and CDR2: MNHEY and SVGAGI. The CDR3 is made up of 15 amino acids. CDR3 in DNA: TGTGCCAGCAGTCCATGGGACATCTCTGGAAACACCATATATTTT. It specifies CASSPWDISGNTIYF.

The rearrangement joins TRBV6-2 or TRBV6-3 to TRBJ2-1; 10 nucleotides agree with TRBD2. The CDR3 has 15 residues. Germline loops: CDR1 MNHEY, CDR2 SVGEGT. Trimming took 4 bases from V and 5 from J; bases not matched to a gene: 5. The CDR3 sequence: CASSFLAGANNEQFF. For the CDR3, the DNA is TGTGCCAGCAGTTTCCTAGCGGGAGCGAACAATGAGCAGTTCTTC.

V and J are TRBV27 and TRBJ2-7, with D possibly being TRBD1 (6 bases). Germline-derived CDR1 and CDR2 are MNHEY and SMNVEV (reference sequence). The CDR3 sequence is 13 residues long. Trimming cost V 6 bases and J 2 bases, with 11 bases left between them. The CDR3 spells CASRSTGTYEQYF. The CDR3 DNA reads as TGTGCCAGCAGATCGACAGGAACCTACGAGCAGTACTTC.

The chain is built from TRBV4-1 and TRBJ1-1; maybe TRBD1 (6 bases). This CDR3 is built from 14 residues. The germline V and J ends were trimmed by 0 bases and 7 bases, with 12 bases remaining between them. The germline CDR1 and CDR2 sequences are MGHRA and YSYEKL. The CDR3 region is CASSQEGQWSEAFF. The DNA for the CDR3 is TGCGCCAGCAGCCAAGAAGGACAGTGGAGTGAAGCTTTCTTT.

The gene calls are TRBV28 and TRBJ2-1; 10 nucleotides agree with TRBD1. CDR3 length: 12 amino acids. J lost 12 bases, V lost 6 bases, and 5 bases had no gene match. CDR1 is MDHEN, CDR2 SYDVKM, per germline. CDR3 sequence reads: CASRGQGGRQFF. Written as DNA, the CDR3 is TGTGCCAGCAGAGGACAGGGGGGGCGGCAGTTCTTC. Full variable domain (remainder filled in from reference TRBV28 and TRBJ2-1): DVKVTQSSRYLVKRTGEKVFLECVQDMDHENMFWYRQDPGLGLRLIYFSYDVKMKEKGDIPEGYSVSREKKERFSLILESASTNQTSMYLCASRGQGGRQFFGPGTRLTVL.

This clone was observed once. In DNA form, the CDR3 reads TGTGCCAGCCGCGATTACCAGGGAATCGAGCAGTACTTC. Translating gives CASRDYQGIEQYF. The J gene is TRBJ2-7, the V gene TRBV27; TRBD1 is a possible D gene (5 bases). Germline CDR1 reads MNHEY; CDR2 reads SMNVEV (reference sequence). The CDR3 runs 13 residues. Trimming removed 8 bases from V and 6 bases from J, with 17 bases in between.

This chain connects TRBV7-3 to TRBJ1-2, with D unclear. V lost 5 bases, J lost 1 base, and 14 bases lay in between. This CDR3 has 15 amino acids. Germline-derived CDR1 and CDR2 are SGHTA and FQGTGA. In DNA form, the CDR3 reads TGTGCCAGCAGCACTAACGGGGATATTAACTATGGCTACACCTTC. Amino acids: CASSTNGDINYGYTF. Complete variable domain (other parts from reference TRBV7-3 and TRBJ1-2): GAGVSQTPSNKVTEKGKYVELRCDPISGHTALYWYRQSLGQGPEFLIYFQGTGAADDSGLPNDRFFAVRPEGSVSTLKIQRTERGDSAVYLCASSTNGDINYGYTFGSGTRLTVV.

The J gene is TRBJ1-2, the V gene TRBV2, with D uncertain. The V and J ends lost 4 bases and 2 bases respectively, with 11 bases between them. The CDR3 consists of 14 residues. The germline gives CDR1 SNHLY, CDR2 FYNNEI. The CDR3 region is CASSGTALNYGYTF. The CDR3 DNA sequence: TGTGCCAGCAGTGGAACAGCCCTAAACTATGGCTACACCTTC.

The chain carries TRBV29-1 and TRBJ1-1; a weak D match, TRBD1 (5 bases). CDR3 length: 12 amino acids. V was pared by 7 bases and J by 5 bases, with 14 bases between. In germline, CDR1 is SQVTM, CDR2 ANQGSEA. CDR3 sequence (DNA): TGCAGCGCGGACACACTCTTAACTGAAGCTTTCTTT. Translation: CSADTLLTEAFF. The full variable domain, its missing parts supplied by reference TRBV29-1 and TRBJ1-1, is SAVISQKPSRDICQRGTSLTIQCQVDSQVTMMFWYRQQPGQSLTLIATANQGSEATYESGFVIDKFPISRPNLTFSTLTVSNMSPEDSSIYLCSADTLLTEAFFGQGTRLTVV.

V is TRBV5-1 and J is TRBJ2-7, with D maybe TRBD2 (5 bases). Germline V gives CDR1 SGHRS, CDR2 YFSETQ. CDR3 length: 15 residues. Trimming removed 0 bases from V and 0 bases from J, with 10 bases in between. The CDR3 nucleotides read TGCGCCAGCAGCTTGGGCGGGCTGCCCTCCTACGAGCAGTACTTC. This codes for CASSLGGLPSYEQYF.

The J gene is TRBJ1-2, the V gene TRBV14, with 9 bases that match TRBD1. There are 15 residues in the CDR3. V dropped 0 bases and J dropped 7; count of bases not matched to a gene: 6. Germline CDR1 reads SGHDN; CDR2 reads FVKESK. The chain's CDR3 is CASSQDRHRGLGYTF. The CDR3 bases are TGTGCCAGCAGCCAAGATCGCCACAGGGGGCTTGGCTACACCTTC.

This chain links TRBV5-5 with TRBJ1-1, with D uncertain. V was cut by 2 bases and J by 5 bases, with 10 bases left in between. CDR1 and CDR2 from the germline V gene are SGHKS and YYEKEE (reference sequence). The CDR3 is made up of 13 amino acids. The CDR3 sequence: CASSLLVGTEAFF. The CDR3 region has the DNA TGTGCCAGCAGCTTATTGGTGGGGACTGAAGCTTTCTTT.